This paragraph reports one T cell receptor (beta chain). The antigen is not known. This may come from a read error, since a much larger clone is one base off. Regions amplified from RNA transcripts were the TCR beta CDR3 regions. The HTBI set primed first-round TCR CDR3 RT-PCR. TCRdb recomputed calls from the multiplex PCR reads with MiXCR, one row per CDR3 protein. Of about 840,000 distinct CDR3 sequences in the sample, around 39% were seen once. The data were obtained in a study of T cells in Graves' hyperthyroidism and ophthalmopathy. General study results and limits: Before onset, by a median of approximately 5.9 months, the model predicted ophthalmopathy.

The CDR3 length is 14 residues. From germline, CDR1 is SGDLS and CDR2 YYNGEE. Patients aged 18 to 65 had newly diagnosed hyperthyroidism that had lasted under 2 months. The genes are TRBV9 and TRBJ1-1; D unresolved. This sequence originates from a man aged 18 to 35 with Graves' hyperthyroidism. Sequencing input: blood. CDR3 sequence reads: CASSAYYQNTEASF. DNA of the CDR3: TGTGCCAGCAGCGCGTATTACCAGAACACTGAAGCTTCCTTT.